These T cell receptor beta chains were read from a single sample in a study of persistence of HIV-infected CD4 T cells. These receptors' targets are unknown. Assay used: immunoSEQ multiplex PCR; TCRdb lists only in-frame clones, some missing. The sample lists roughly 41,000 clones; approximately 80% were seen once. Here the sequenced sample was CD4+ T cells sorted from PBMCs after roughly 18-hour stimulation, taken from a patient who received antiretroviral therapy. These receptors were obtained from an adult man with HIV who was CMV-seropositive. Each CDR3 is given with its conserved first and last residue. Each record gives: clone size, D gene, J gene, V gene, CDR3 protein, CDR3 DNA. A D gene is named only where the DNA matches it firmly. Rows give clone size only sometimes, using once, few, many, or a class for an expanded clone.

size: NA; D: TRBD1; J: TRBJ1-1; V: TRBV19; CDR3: CASSSQGARGTEAFF; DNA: TGTGCCAGTAGTTCTCAGGGGGCGCGAGGCACTGAAGCTTTCTTT
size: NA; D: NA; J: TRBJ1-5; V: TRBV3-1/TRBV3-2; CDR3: CASSLEGGGNQPQHF; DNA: TGTGCCAGCAGCCTGGAGGGGGGGGGTAATCAGCCCCAGCATTTT
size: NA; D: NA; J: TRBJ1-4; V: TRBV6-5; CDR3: CASSRDGTNEKLFF; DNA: TGTGCCAGCAGTAGGGACGGGACTAATGAAAAACTGTTTTTT
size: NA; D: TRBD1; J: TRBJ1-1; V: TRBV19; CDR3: CATTGGQGLSWGTEAFF; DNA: TGTGCCACCACCGGGGGACAGGGCCTGTCATGGGGCACTGAAGCTTTCTTT
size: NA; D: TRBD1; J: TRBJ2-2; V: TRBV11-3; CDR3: CASSLSRDRGNTGELFF; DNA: TGTGCCAGCAGCTTATCAAGGGACAGGGGGAACACCGGGGAGCTGTTTTTT
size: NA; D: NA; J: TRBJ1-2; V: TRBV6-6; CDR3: CASSTPRGALMEGYTF; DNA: TGTGCCAGCAGTACCCCACGGGGGGCGCTGATGGAAGGCTACACCTTC
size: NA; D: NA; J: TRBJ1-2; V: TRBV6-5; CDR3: CASSPGQTKGDGYTF; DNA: TGTGCCAGCAGTCCCGGACAGACGAAGGGGGATGGCTACACCTTC
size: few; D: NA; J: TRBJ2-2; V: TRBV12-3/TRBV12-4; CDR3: CASLDMSGELFF; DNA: TGTGCCAGCTTAGATATGAGCGGGGAGCTGTTTTTT
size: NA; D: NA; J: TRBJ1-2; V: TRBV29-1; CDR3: CSVHGGGRNYGYTF; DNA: TGCAGCGTACATGGGGGGGGAAGAAACTATGGCTACACCTTC
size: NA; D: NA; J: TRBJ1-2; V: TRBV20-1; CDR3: CSAPSGAGYTF; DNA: TGCAGTGCGCCTTCAGGTGCCGGCTACACCTTC
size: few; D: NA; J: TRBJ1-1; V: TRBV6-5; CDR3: CASSRVPGAEAFF; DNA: TGTGCCAGCAGCCGTGTCCCGGGAGCTGAAGCTTTCTTT
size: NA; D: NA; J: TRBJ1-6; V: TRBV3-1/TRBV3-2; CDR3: CASSPSSRSSPLHF; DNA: TGTGCCAGCAGCCCCAGCTCAAGGAGTTCACCCCTCCACTTT
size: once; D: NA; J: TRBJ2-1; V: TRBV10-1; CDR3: CASSESHYNEQFF; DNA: TGCGCCAGCAGTGAGTCGCACTACAATGAGCAGTTCTTC
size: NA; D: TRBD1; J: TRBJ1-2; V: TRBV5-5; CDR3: CASSPGQGLAYGYTF; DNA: TGTGCCAGCAGTCCCGGACAGGGGCTTGCCTATGGCTACACCTTC
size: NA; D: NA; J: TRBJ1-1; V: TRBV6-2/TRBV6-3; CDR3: CASSSPNTEAFF; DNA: TGTGCCAGCAGTTCGCCGAACACTGAAGCTTTCTTT
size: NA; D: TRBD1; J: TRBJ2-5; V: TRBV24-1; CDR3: CATSDSSPDRGQMGTQYF; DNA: TGTGCCACCAGTGACTCTTCCCCCGACAGGGGGCAAATGGGGACCCAGTACTTC
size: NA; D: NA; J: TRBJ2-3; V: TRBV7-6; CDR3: CASSSRDIVSTDTQYF; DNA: TGTGCCAGCAGCTCCCGGGACATCGTTAGCACAGATACGCAGTATTTT
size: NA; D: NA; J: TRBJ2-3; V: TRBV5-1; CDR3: CASSLSSGTDTQYF; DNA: TGCGCCAGCAGCTTGTCTAGCGGCACAGATACGCAGTATTTT
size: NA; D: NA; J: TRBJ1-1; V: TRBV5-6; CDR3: CASSRGLGNTEAFF; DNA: TGTGCCAGCAGTCGGGGCCTCGGGAACACTGAAGCTTTCTTT
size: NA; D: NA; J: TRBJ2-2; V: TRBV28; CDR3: CASTPRAGELFF; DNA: TGTGCCAGCACCCCTCGTGCCGGGGAGCTGTTTTTT
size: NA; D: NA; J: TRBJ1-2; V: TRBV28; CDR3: CASKRSTAYGYTF; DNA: TGTGCCAGCAAAAGATCGACGGCCTACGGCTACACCTTC
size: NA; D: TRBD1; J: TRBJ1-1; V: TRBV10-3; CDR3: CAISRQGHTEAFF; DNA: TGTGCCATCAGTAGACAGGGGCACACTGAAGCTTTCTTT
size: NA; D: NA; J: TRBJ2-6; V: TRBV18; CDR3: CASSPLQASGANVLTF; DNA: TGTGCCAGCTCACCGCTACAAGCGTCTGGGGCCAACGTCCTGACTTTC
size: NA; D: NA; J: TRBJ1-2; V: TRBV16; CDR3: CASSPPRHRNYGYTF; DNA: TGTGCCAGCAGCCCACCCAGGCACAGGAACTATGGCTACACCTTC
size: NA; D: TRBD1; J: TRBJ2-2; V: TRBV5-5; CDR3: CASSLTGQGANTGELFF; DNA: TGTGCCAGCAGCTTGACCGGACAGGGGGCGAACACCGGGGAGCTGTTTTTT
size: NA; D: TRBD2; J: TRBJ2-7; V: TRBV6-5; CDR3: CASSYSIRGGPYEQYF; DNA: TGTGCCAGCAGTTACTCGATTCGCGGGGGGCCCTACGAGCAGTACTTC
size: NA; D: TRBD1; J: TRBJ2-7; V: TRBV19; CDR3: CASTGTGRTYEQYF; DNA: TGTGCCAGTACCGGGACAGGGAGGACCTACGAGCAGTACTTC
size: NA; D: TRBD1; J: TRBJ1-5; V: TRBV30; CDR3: CAWSGQGNQPQHF; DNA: TGTGCCTGGAGTGGACAGGGGAACCAGCCCCAGCATTTT
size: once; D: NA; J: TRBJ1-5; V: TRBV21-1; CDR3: CASSKDSSKPQPQHF; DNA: TGTGCCAGCAGCAAGGACAGTTCAAAGCCTCAGCCCCAGCATTTT
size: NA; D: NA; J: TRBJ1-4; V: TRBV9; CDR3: CASSVGGMTEKLFF; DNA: TGTGCCAGCAGCGTAGGGGGCATGACGGAAAAACTGTTTTTT
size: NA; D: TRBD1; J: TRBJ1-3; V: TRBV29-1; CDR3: CSSSEDRGTGNTIYF; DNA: TGCAGTTCCTCAGAGGACAGGGGTACAGGAAACACCATATATTTT
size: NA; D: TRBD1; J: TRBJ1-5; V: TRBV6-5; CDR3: CASSPTEGARQPQHF; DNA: TGTGCCAGCAGCCCCACCGAGGGGGCTAGGCAGCCCCAGCATTTT